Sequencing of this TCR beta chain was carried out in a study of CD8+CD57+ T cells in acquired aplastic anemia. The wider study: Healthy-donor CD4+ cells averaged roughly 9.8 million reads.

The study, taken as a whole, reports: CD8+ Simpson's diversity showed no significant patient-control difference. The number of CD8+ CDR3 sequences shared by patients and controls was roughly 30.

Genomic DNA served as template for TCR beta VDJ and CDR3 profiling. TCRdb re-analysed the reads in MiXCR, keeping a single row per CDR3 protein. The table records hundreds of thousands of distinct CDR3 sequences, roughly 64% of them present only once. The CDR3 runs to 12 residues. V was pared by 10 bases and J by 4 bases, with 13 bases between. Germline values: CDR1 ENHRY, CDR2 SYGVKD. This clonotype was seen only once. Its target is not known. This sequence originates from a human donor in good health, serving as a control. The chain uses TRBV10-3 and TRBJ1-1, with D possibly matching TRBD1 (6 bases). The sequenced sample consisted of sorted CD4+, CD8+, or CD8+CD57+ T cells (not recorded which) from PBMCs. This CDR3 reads CATNRAGTEAFF. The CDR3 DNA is TGTGCCACTAACAGGGCCGGCACTGAAGCTTTCTTT.